This record concerns one TCR beta chain sequence. Assay used: immunoSEQ multiplex PCR; TCRdb lists only in-frame clones, some missing. The repertoire has about 160,000 clones, more than 60% of them found once; the top ten carry roughly 8%. Trimming removed 5 bases from V and 7 bases from J; junction bases left unmatched: 12. The CDR3 is 16 residues long. Germline CDR1 reads SGHAT; CDR2 reads FQNNGV. This specimen comes from a study of blood T cell repertoires in COVID-19. The chain combines TRBV11-2 with TRBJ2-1; 9 nucleotides agree with TRBD1. This TCR was recovered from a man in his 60s with acute or convalescent COVID-19. Sequenced sample: peripheral blood. For the CDR3, the DNA is TGTGCCAGCAGCGGACGGACAGGGGATGTTTGGAATGAGCAGTTCTTC. It encodes CASSGRTGDVWNEQFF.